Only a few counts were recorded for the clone carrying this TCR beta chain. Antigen: not known. These data originate in a study of cytomegalovirus exposure and HLA in healthy donors. Study results and limitations: The authors assumed roughly uniform sequencing depth across donors for presence/absence analyses.

Germline V gene data show CDR1 as MGHRA and CDR2 as YSYEKL. After removal of 1 base from V and 1 base from J, the junction contained 10 bases not matched to a gene. The CDR3 covers 18 residues. The study ran its PCR with 60 Vbeta and 13 Jbeta primers. Sequenced by immunoSEQ multiplex PCR; TCRdb stores in-frame clones only, minus some. Of about 140,000 clones listed, around 68% were seen once; the top ten hold over 9.5%. V usage is TRBV4-1 and J usage is TRBJ1-1, with 9 bases lining up with TRBD1. The receptor was derived from a young man in good health and CMV-seropositive. The sequenced sample was PBMCs. This CDR3 reads CASSQVGQGEIGNTEAFF. The DNA for the CDR3 is TGCGCCAGCAGCCAAGTGGGACAGGGCGAGATCGGGAACACTGAAGCTTTCTTT.